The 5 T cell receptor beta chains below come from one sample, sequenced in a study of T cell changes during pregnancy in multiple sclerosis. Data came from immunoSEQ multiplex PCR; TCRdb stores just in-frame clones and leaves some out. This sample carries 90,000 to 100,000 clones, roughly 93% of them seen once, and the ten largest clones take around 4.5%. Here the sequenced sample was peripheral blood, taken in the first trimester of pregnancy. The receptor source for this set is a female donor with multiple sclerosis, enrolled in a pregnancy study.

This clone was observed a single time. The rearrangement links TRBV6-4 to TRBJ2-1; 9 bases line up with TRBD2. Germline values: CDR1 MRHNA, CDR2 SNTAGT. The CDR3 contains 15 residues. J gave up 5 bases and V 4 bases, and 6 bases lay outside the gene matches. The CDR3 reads CASSAGLAGNNEQFF. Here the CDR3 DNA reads TGTGCCAGCAGTGCGGGACTAGCCGGGAACAATGAGCAGTTCTTC.

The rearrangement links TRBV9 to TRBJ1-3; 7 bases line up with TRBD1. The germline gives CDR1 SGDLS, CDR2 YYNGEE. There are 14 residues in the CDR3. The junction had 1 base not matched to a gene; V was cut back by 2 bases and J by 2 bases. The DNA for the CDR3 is TGTGCCAGCAGCGTCGACAGGGCTGGAAACACCATATATTTT. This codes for CASSVDRAGNTIYF. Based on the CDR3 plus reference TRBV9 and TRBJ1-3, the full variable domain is DSGVTQTPKHLITATGQRVTLRCSPRSGDLSVYWYQQSLDQGLQFLIQYYNGEERAKGNILERFSAQQFPDLHSELNLSSLELGDSALYFCASSVDRAGNTIYFGEGSWLTVV.

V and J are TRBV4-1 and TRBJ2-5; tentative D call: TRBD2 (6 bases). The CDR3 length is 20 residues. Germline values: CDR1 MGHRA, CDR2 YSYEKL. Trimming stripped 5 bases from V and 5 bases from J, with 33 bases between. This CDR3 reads CASSAGDGAGRLSVGETQYF. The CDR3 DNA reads TGCGCCAGCAGCGCAGGCGATGGGGCGGGGAGGCTTAGTGTCGGGGAGACCCAGTACTTC.

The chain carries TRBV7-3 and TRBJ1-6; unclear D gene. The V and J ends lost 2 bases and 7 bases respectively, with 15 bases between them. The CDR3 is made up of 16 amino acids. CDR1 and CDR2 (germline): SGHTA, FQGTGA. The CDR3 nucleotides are TGTGCCAGCAGCTTACCCCCATTTCCGGGGAATTCACCCCTCCACTTT. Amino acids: CASSLPPFPGNSPLHF.

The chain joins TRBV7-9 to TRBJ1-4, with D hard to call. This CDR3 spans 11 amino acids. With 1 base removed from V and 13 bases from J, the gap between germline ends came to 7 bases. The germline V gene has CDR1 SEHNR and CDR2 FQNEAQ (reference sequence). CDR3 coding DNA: TGTGCCAGCAGCTTAGGAGCAGGACTGTTTTTT. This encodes CASSLGAGLFF.